This T cell receptor beta chain was sequenced during a study of blood T cells in healthy people across ages. General study findings and limits: The study found more naive CD4+ cells and higher diversity in long-lived than aged donors. Age advanced and TCR beta diversity per million T cells fell, roughly linearly.

Deletions cut 3 bases from V and 6 bases from J, with 7 bases between. The CDR3 has 12 residues. The extraction recovered at least 5 micrograms of total RNA per sample. A second PCR of 7 to 11 cycles used a sample-barcoded 5' primer and a J-beta primer mix. One entry per CDR3 protein results from TCRdb running MiXCR on the 5' RACE reads. The sample lists about 1.1 million distinct CDR3 sequences; roughly two fifths were seen once. As for this clonotype: The target antigen is unknown.

The receptor was derived from a man aged 18 to 35 in good health. Sequencing input: blood. The genes are TRBV12-3 or TRBV12-4 and TRBJ2-3; unclear D gene. In nucleotides, the CDR3 is TGTGCCAGCAGTTTCTTTGGTGATACGCAGTATTTT. This codes for CASSFFGDTQYF.